Only a few counts were recorded for the clone carrying this T cell receptor (beta chain). Looked up from germline, CDR1 is LNHDA and CDR2 is SQIVND (reference sequence). V was shortened by 3 bases and J by 5 bases, with 22 bases between the two germline ends. The CDR3 spans 17 residues. The data belong to a study of low-dose radiotherapy and immunotherapy resistance in tumors. Study background: Cohort 1 was treated with 0.5 Gy per fraction at 2-week intervals, amounting to 6.5 Gy overall. Every two weeks, cyclophosphamide 200 mg/m2 was infused one day before radiation plus immunotherapy.

The time point is: before trial treatment. The donors, trial participants, received nivolumab, ipilimumab, aspirin, low-dose cyclophosphamide and low-dose radiotherapy. Covering alpha and beta chains, TRAV- and TRBV-specific primers were used for the first-strand cDNA. Amplification of TCRs used a constant-region primer and V-primer adapter for around 19 PCR cycles. Amplification of the isolated mRNA used in vitro transcription. Using its own MiXCR run on the reads, TCRdb lists one record per CDR3 protein. This table holds approximately 89,000 distinct CDR3 sequences, over 15% found once. This receptor was obtained from a male donor with prostate cancer. The J gene is TRBJ1-1, the V gene TRBV19; the D gene is possibly TRBD1 (6 bases). The sample in question was PBMCs, obtained before treatment. The CDR3 sequence: CASSMGARGLLGTEAFF. The DNA of the CDR3 is TGTGCCAGTAGTATGGGGGCGCGGGGGCTACTTGGAACTGAAGCTTTCTTT.